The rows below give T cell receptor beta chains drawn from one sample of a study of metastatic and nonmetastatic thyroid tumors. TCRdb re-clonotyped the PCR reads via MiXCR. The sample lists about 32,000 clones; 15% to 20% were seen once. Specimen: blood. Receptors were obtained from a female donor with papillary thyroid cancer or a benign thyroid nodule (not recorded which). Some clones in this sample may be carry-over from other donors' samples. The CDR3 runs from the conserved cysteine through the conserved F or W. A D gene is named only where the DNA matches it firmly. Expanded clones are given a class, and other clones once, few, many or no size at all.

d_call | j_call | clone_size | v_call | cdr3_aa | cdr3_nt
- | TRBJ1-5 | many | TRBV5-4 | CASSFPGPGQPQHF | TGTGCCAGCAGCTTCCCGGGCCCCGGACAGCCCCAGCATTTT
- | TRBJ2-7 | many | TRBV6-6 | CASSYSTGTYEQYF | TGTGCCAGCAGTTACTCGACAGGCACCTACGAGCAGTACTTC
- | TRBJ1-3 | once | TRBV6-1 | CASSTSSGLSGNTIYF | TGTGCCAGCAGTACCTCTTCCGGGCTGTCTGGAAACACCATATATTTT
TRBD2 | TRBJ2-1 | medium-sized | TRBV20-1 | CSARDRRREWNNEQFF | TGCAGTGCTAGAGATAGAAGGCGGGAGTGGAACAATGAGCAGTTCTTC
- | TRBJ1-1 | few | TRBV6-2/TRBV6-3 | CASSYTDSGSFNTEAFF | TGTGCCAGCAGTTACACGGATTCAGGGAGCTTTAACACTGAAGCTTTCTTT
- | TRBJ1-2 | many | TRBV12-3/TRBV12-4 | CASSPREDGYTF | TGTGCCAGCAGTCCCCGGGAGGATGGCTACACCTTC
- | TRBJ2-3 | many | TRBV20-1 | CSVYKTSTDTQYF | TGCAGTGTATACAAGACGAGCACAGATACGCAGTATTTT
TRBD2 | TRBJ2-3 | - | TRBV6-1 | CASSGVAGEGGDTQYF | TGTGCCAGCAGTGGTGTAGCGGGAGAGGGGGGGGATACGCAGTATTTT
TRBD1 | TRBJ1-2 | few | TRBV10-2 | CASSESFRGQGSGYTF | TGCGCCAGCAGTGAGTCTTTTAGGGGACAGGGTTCTGGCTACACCTTC
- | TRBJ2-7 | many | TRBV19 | CASSLFLGYEQYF | TGTGCCAGTAGTCTTTTCCTAGGGTACGAGCAGTACTTC
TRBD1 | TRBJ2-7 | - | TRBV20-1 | CSATGTEISYEQYF | TGCAGTGCTACCGGGACAGAGATTTCCTACGAGCAGTACTTC